This passage covers 2 T cell receptor beta chains from one sample sequenced in a study of OX40 agonist ivuxolimab in advanced cancers. Only in-frame clones appear in the TCRdb table, and some are missing; sequencing was by immunoSEQ multiplex PCR. Of under 60,000 clones in the sample, 70% to 90% are singletons; the top ten hold roughly half. Material: CD4+ or CD8+ T cells sorted from blood, obtained in a trial of the OX40 agonist ivuxolimab. These receptors all come from an adult with an advanced solid tumor such as melanoma, head and neck, liver or kidney cancer.

V is TRBV28 and J is TRBJ2-7; weak D call: TRBD1 (5 bases). V lost 10 bases and J 2 bases, leaving 15 bases between the germline ends. The CDR3 covers 13 residues. Germline V gene data show CDR1 as MDHEN and CDR2 as SYDVKM. CDR3 loop: CATLLTATYEQYF. Written as DNA, the CDR3 is TGTGCCACCCTTTTGACAGCCACCTACGAGCAGTACTTC.

V gene TRBV5-1 combines with J gene TRBJ2-5; no firm D call. Per the germline V gene, CDR1 is SGHRS and CDR2 is YFSETQ. The V end was cut by 2 bases, the J end by 2 bases, with 4 bases between. The CDR3 contains 12 residues. CDR3 nucleotides: TGCGCCAGCAGCTTTCAGCAAGAGACCCAGTACTTC. Its protein product is CASSFQQETQYF.